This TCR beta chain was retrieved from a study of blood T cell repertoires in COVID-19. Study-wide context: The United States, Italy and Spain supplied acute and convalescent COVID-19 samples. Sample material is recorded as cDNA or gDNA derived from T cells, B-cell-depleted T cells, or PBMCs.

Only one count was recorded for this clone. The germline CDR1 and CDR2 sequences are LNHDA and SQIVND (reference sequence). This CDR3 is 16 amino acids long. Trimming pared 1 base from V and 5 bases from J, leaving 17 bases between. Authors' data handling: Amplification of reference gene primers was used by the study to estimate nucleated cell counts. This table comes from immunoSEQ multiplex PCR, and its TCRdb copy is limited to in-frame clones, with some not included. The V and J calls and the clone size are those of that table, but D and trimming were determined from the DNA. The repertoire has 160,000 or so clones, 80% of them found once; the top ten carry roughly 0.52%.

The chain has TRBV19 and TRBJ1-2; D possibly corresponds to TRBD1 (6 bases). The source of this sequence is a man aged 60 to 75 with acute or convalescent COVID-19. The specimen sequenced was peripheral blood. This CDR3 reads CASSIGGTGSWYGYTF. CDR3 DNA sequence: TGTGCCAGTAGTATAGGTGGAACAGGGTCGTGGTATGGCTACACCTTC.